This entry is about one T cell receptor (beta chain). Its antigen is unknown. This sample stems from a study of T cell repertoires in cytomegalovirus infection. General study points: HLA-C-restricted, CMV-specific TCR beta clonotypes were dominant ex vivo.

Germline V gene sequence: CDR1 SEHNR, CDR2 FQNEAQ (reference sequence). The germline V and J ends were trimmed by 3 bases and 5 bases, with 8 bases remaining between them. The CDR3 has 12 residues. TCRdb re-called the reads with MiXCR, one entry per CDR3 protein. The sample contains around 310,000 distinct CDR3 sequences, about 29% of which appear only once. This clonotype was obtained from a human donor in good health (CMV status not recorded). Some clones in this sample may be carry-over from other donors' samples. The chain couples TRBV7-9 to TRBJ2-7; no reliable D call. The sample here was cultured PBMCs, taken from culture after CMV antigen stimulation. Here the CDR3 reads CASSFLTNEQYF. The CDR3 region has the DNA TGTGCCAGCAGCTTTTTGACAAACGAGCAGTACTTC.